This TCR beta chain was documented in a study of response to subunit inactivated influenza vaccine. Whole-study findings and limits: That few new T cells are recruited by each seasonal influenza vaccination was the authors' suggestion.

TCRdb re-analysed the RT-PCR reads in MiXCR, keeping a single row per CDR3 protein. The sample carries some 600,000 distinct CDR3 sequences, 14% recorded once. This CDR3 comprises 16 residues. V shed 5 bases, J shed 3 bases, and the junction held 11 bases outside the gene matches. Per germline, CDR1 SGHDT and CDR2 YYEEEE. The sample holds a few counts of this clonotype. Its specificity is not known. Sequencing used PBMCs from blood, obtained 14 to 15 days before vaccination. The receptor was isolated from a man aged 50-60 years who received an inactivated influenza vaccine. The V and J genes are TRBV5-6 and TRBJ2-7; 10 nucleotides align to TRBD1. The CDR3 loop is CASRARDRGGGYEQYF. The DNA of the CDR3 is TGTGCCAGCAGGGCCCGGGACAGGGGAGGAGGCTACGAGCAGTACTTC. Supplemented by reference TRBV5-6 and TRBJ2-7, the full variable domain reads DAGVTQSPTHLIKTRGQQVTLRCSPKSGHDTVSWYQQALGQGPQFIFQYYEEEERQRGNFPDRFSGHQFPNYSSELNVNALLLGDSALYLCASRARDRGGGYEQYFGPGTRLTVT.